A single TCR beta chain is shown here with its context. Clones were read by immunoSEQ multiplex PCR, and TCRdb kept only the in-frame ones, dropping some. The table lists about 12,000 clones, 75% to 95% of them singletons. Deletions cut 7 bases from V and 1 base from J, with 8 bases between. The germline CDR1 and CDR2 sequences are MGHDK and SYGVNS. This CDR3 has 14 residues. These data originate in a study of T cell clonotyping in hematopoietic cell transplantation. The sequencing sample was made of peripheral blood mononuclear cells. V is TRBV25-1 and J is TRBJ2-6, with D uncertain. This TCR was recovered from a man aged 30-40 years in good health. Some clones in this sample may be carry-over from other donors' samples. This CDR3 reads CASKPRSGANVLTF. The CDR3 nucleotides read TGTGCCAGCAAACCAAGGTCTGGGGCCAACGTCCTGACTTTC.